The 32 T cell receptor beta chains reported below all come from one sample, sequenced in a study of Ad26.COV2.S vaccination and SARS-CoV-2 variants (dated by TCRdb to about 2021). Library generation was performed with the immunoSEQ multiplex PCR assay. TCRdb carries this immuneACCESS record with in-frame sequences only. Its versions omit some clonotypes, under half of them owing to an unresolved V gene in the studies checked, with the rest unexplained. This sample comprises 250,000 or so clones, about 83% of them detected only once. About 2.8% of the sample rests with the top ten. This specimen's treatment or condition label, interpreted: around 19 received Ad26.COV2.S at low or high dose, single or two shots; several received placebo; per-sample allocation not given. Repertoires of vaccine and placebo recipients were sequenced from samples taken on day 63 after the first injection. The sample in question was peripheral blood, obtained in a trial of Ad26.COV2.S vaccine versus placebo. Receptors originate from a person aged 18-60 years who received the Ad26.COV2.S COVID-19 vaccine or a placebo.

V is TRBV11-2 and J is TRBJ2-7; 7 bases line up with TRBD1. V shed 5 bases and J 3 bases; nucleotides not matched to a gene: 7. The CDR3 is made up of 14 amino acids. Germline assignment: CDR1 SGHAT and CDR2 FQNNGV. The CDR3 coding sequence is TGTGCCAGCAGCCAATGGACAGGTTTCTACGAGCAGTACTTC. This encodes CASSQWTGFYEQYF. Full variable domain (missing parts from reference TRBV11-2 and TRBJ2-7): EAGVAQSPRYKIIEKRQSVAFWCNPISGHATLYWYQQILGQGPKLLIQFQNNGVVDDSQLPKDRFSAERLKGVDSTLKIQPAKLEDSAVYLCASSQWTGFYEQYFGPGTRLTVT.

The table lists this clone with a count of one. The chain joins TRBV6-2 or TRBV6-3 to TRBJ2-5; D perhaps matches TRBD2 (7 bases). Between the trimmed V and J ends, which lost 0 bases and 5 bases, there was a span of 19 bases. The CDR3 length is 17 residues. Germline CDR1 is MNHEY and CDR2 is SVGEGT. CDR3 amino acids: CASSYSRRGGGSETQYF. The CDR3 coding sequence is TGTGCCAGCAGTTACTCGAGGCGGGGAGGGGGTTCGGAGACCCAGTACTTC.

This chain joins TRBV14 and TRBJ1-4; 7 bases are a match to TRBD1. The trim removed 6 bases at V and 5 bases at J, leaving 15 bases unmatched. CDR3 length equals 17 residues. Germline values: CDR1 SGHDN, CDR2 FVKESK. Here the CDR3 reads CASSFGGQRTFNEKLFF. As DNA, the CDR3 is TGTGCCAGCAGTTTTGGGGGACAGCGAACGTTCAATGAAAAACTGTTTTTT.

This chain joins TRBV5-1 and TRBJ1-2; 7 nucleotides match TRBD1. This CDR3 region has 14 residues. J gave up 4 bases and V 4 bases, and 7 bases lay outside the gene matches. CDR1 is SGHRS and CDR2 is YFSETQ in the germline V gene. The CDR3 nucleotides read TGCGCCAGCAGCCCAAGACAGGGTGGCTATGGCTACACCTTC. Protein sequence: CASSPRQGGYGYTF. Complete variable domain (other parts from reference TRBV5-1 and TRBJ1-2): KAGVTQTPRYLIKTRGQQVTLSCSPISGHRSVSWYQQTPGQGLQFLFEYFSETQRNKGNFPGRFSGRQFSNSRSEMNVSTLELGDSALYLCASSPRQGGYGYTFGSGTRLTVV.

This rearrangement joins TRBV7-6 to TRBJ1-1; perhaps TRBD1 as D (6 bases). Trimming shortened V by 5 bases and J by 0 bases, and 13 bases separated the two germline ends. In germline, CDR1 is SGHVS, CDR2 FNYEAQ. The CDR3 consists of 15 residues. CDR3 residues: CASSLRGGLNTEAFF. The CDR3 DNA follows: TGTGCCAGCAGCCTTAGGGGGGGCCTGAACACTGAAGCTTTCTTT.

This clone was detected only a few times. The chain carries TRBV7-9 and TRBJ1-5; possible D gene TRBD1, 5 bases. The CDR3 loop spans 14 amino acids. The V gene's germline CDR1 is SEHNR and CDR2 FQNEAQ (reference sequence). V was trimmed by 2 bases and J by 7 bases, leaving 12 bases between them. CDR3 bases: TGTGCCAGCAGCTTAATAGGGGAGGGGCAGCCCCAGCATTTT. Translation: CASSLIGEGQPQHF.

The chain has TRBV5-5 and TRBJ2-5; 7 bases agree with TRBD2. The V gene end was trimmed by 4 bases and the J gene end by 4 bases; junction bases not matched to a gene: 10. Germline V gene lookup returns CDR1 SGHKS and CDR2 YYEKEE (reference sequence). This CDR3 is 15 amino acids long. The CDR3 DNA reads TGTGCCAGCAGCGCCGGCCAGTGGGAGGGAGAGACCCAGTACTTC. It codes for CASSAGQWEGETQYF.

The chain recombines TRBV4-2 with TRBJ2-3; D possibly matches TRBD1 or TRBD2 (5 bases each). The V and J ends lost 4 bases and 2 bases respectively, with 19 bases between them. Germline V gene sequence: CDR1 LGHNA, CDR2 YNFKEQ. This CDR3 is 17 amino acids long. The CDR3: CASSPLTGAGTTDTQYF. The CDR3 DNA sequence: TGTGCCAGCAGCCCTCTTACTGGGGCAGGGACCACAGATACGCAGTATTTT.

The chain employs TRBV13 and TRBJ2-3; 7 positions match TRBD1. CDR1 is PRHDT, CDR2 FYEKMQ, per germline (reference sequence). The CDR3 extends over 14 amino acids. Trimming at V came to 5 bases and at J to 4 bases, leaving 6 bases not matched to a gene. The CDR3 DNA sequence: TGTGCCAGCAGCGTGACAGGGTGGCCAGATACGCAGTATTTT. This codes for CASSVTGWPDTQYF.

Concerning this clone: The junction shows a germline mismatch at one end, possibly a read error. The rearrangement uses TRBV7-2 and TRBJ1-2; a weak D match, TRBD1 (5 bases). This CDR3 spans 14 amino acids. The germline V gene has CDR1 SGHTA and CDR2 FQGNSA. The CDR3 nucleotides are TGTGCCAGCAGCTTAGGTGGAGCCCTAGGACACGGATTCTTC. Residues: CASSLGGALGHGFF.

The gene calls are TRBV6-2 or TRBV6-3 and TRBJ2-7; D perhaps matches TRBD1 (5 bases). CDR1 is MNHEY and CDR2 is SVGEGT in the germline V gene. The CDR3 contains 14 residues. Trimming shortened V by 5 bases and J by 0 bases, and 11 bases separated the two germline ends. The CDR3 nucleotides are TGTGCCAGCAGTCCCCGACAGAGCTCCTACGAGCAGTACGTC. Its protein is CASSPRQSSYEQYV.

The rearrangement uses TRBV3-1 (or the pseudogene TRBV3-2) and TRBJ2-5; a possible D gene is TRBD2 (6 bases). CDR3 length: 15 amino acids. The germline V gene encodes CDR1 LGHDT and CDR2 YNNKEL (reference sequence). The V and J ends lost 3 bases and 7 bases respectively, with 18 bases between them. Written as DNA, the CDR3 is TGTGCCAGCAGCCAGGGCCCGGGGGTCCAGGTGACCCAGTACTTC. It is translated as CASSQGPGVQVTQYF.

The chain has TRBV2 and TRBJ2-3, with D possibly being TRBD1 (6 bases). Germline V gene lookup returns CDR1 SNHLY and CDR2 FYNNEI. V was trimmed by 7 bases and J by 3 bases, leaving 11 bases between them. The CDR3 is 13 amino acids. The DNA of the CDR3 is TGTGCCAGCATTAGCAGGGGAACAGATACGCAGTATTTT. It translates to CASISRGTDTQYF. Complete variable domain (other parts from reference TRBV2 and TRBJ2-3): EPEVTQTPSHQVTQMGQEVILRCVPISNHLYFYWYRQILGQKVEFLVSFYNNEISEKSEIFDDQFSVERPDGSNFTLKIRSTKLEDSAMYFCASISRGTDTQYFGPGTRLTVL.

The rearrangement uses TRBV7-9 and TRBJ2-1, with D tentatively TRBD2 (7 bases). CDR3 size: 12 residues. V lost 8 bases and J lost 8, with 13 bases in between. Germline values: CDR1 SEHNR, CDR2 FQNEAQ (reference sequence). The CDR3 spells CASGGAWDEQFF. DNA for the CDR3: TGTGCCAGCGGGGGGGCCTGGGATGAGCAGTTCTTC.

The chain links TRBV15 to TRBJ2-1, with 8 bases matching TRBD1. CDR3 size: 15 residues. Germline V gene data show CDR1 as LNHNV and CDR2 as YYDKDF (reference sequence). CDR3 coding DNA: TGTGCTATTAACAGGGGGGAGTACTCCTACAATGAGCAGTTCTTC. It codes for CAINRGEYSYNEQFF.

The chain links TRBV5-5 to TRBJ2-3; either TRBD1 or TRBD2 may fit D (5 bases each). With 4 bases removed from V and 3 bases from J, the gap between germline ends came to 15 bases. CDR1 is SGHKS, CDR2 YYEKEE, per germline (reference sequence). There are 15 residues in the CDR3. CDR3 in DNA: TGTGCCAGCAGCGTCGGGACGGTTTATACAGATACGCAGTATTTT. It codes for CASSVGTVYTDTQYF.

This clone showed up just a few times. This chain joins TRBV24-1 and TRBJ2-2; 10 nucleotides align to TRBD2. Per the germline V gene, CDR1 is KGHDR and CDR2 is SFDVKD. The CDR3 has 15 amino acids. Losses at the gene ends were 8 bases for V and 4 bases for J; bases not matched to a gene: 6. The CDR3 DNA sequence: TGTGCCACCAAGGGGACTAGCGACCCCACCGGGGAGCTGTTTTTT. This encodes CATKGTSDPTGELFF.

The V gene is TRBV19, the J gene TRBJ1-1; possibly TRBD1 for D (5 bases). This CDR3 has 17 amino acids. CDR1 and CDR2 (germline): LNHDA, SQIVND (reference sequence). The germline V and J ends were trimmed by 0 bases and 0 bases, with 14 bases remaining between them. The CDR3 here is CASSIDLWGRMNTEAFF. In nucleotides, the CDR3 is TGTGCCAGTAGTATAGATTTGTGGGGGAGGATGAACACTGAAGCTTTCTTT.

The chain combines TRBV7-3 with TRBJ2-5; maybe TRBD2 (7 bases). Between the trimmed V and J ends, which lost 1 base and 5 bases, there was a span of 14 bases. CDR1 SGHTA and CDR2 FQGTGA come from the germline V gene. The CDR3 contains 15 residues. The CDR3 DNA reads as TGTGCCAGCAGCTTAATGTCGGGGGGCGGCGAGACCCAGTACTTC. Its protein is CASSLMSGGGETQYF. Full variable domain (remainder filled in from reference TRBV7-3 and TRBJ2-5): GAGVSQTPSNKVTEKGKYVELRCDPISGHTALYWYRQSLGQGPEFLIYFQGTGAADDSGLPNDRFFAVRPEGSVSTLKIQRTERGDSAVYLCASSLMSGGGETQYFGPGTRLLVL.

This chain uses TRBV7-3 with TRBJ1-2; tentatively, D is TRBD1 (6 bases). This CDR3 has 15 residues. Germline CDR1 SGHTA, CDR2 FQGTGA. V was clipped by 3 bases and J by 4 bases, with 15 bases between them. The CDR3 sequence: CASSFWAGVSYGYTF. CDR3 nucleotide sequence: TGTGCCAGCAGCTTTTGGGCAGGGGTTAGCTATGGCTACACCTTC.

The chain has TRBV5-1 and TRBJ2-3; D is perhaps TRBD1 or TRBD2 (5 bases each). Germline CDR1 SGHRS, CDR2 YFSETQ. V lost 0 bases and J lost 1, with 21 bases in between. CDR3 length equals 19 residues. The CDR3: CASSLAGGTDRVGTDTQYF. The CDR3 nucleotides read TGCGCCAGCAGCTTGGCCGGTGGGACGGATCGGGTCGGCACAGATACGCAGTATTTT.

The rearrangement links TRBV13 to TRBJ2-1, with TRBD2 as a possible D gene (6 bases). The CDR3 has 16 amino acids. Per germline, CDR1 PRHDT and CDR2 FYEKMQ (reference sequence). The ends were cut back, 1 base at V and 0 bases at J, with 10 bases in the middle. CDR3: CASSLAGGTSYNEQFF. The CDR3, as DNA: TGTGCCAGCAGCTTAGCGGGCGGGACCTCCTACAATGAGCAGTTCTTC.

V and J are TRBV18 and TRBJ1-2; 7 bases are a match to TRBD1. V lost 3 bases, J lost 6 bases, and 4 bases stayed unmatched. The length of the CDR3 is 13 residues. From germline, CDR1 is KGHSH and CDR2 LQKENI. The CDR3 reads CASSPRGRDGYTF. In DNA, the CDR3 is TGTGCCAGCTCACCTAGGGGGCGCGATGGCTACACCTTC.

The chain combines TRBV5-6 with TRBJ2-7; D gene unclear. The CDR3 loop spans 12 amino acids. Trimming removed 3 bases from V and 1 base from J, with 5 bases in between. Germline CDR1 and CDR2: SGHDT and YYEEEE. CDR3 nucleotides: TGTGCCAGCAGCTCTTTTTCCTACGAGCAGTACTTC. Its translation is CASSSFSYEQYF.

The rearrangement joins TRBV2 to TRBJ1-4; a weak D match, TRBD1 (5 bases). Germline loops: CDR1 SNHLY, CDR2 FYNNEI. This CDR3 spans 15 amino acids. Trimming shortened V by 6 bases and J by 0 bases, and 11 bases separated the two germline ends. The CDR3 nucleotides are TGTGCCAGCAGAAGGCAGGGTGCAACTAATGAAAAACTGTTTTTT. This translates into CASRRQGATNEKLFF.

This sequence joins TRBV7-8 and TRBJ1-6; D is unclear. The CDR3 contains 16 residues. V lost 4 bases and J 2 bases, leaving 12 bases between the germline ends. The germline V gene encodes CDR1 SGHVS and CDR2 FQNEAQ. The CDR3 spells CASSSSLGPYNSPLHF. The CDR3 nucleotides read TGTGCCAGCAGCTCTTCCTTGGGCCCCTATAATTCACCCCTCCACTTT.

This clone was counted between two and nine times. V gene TRBV3-1 (or the pseudogene TRBV3-2) combines with J gene TRBJ1-3; no definite D call. The germline V gene has CDR1 LGHDT and CDR2 YNNKEL (reference sequence). V dropped 0 bases and J dropped 0 bases, with 15 bases sitting between them. CDR3 length equals 18 residues. Written as DNA, the CDR3 is TGTGCCAGCAGCCAAGAATTCCTATGGGGATCCTCTGGAAACACCATATATTTT. Amino acids: CASSQEFLWGSSGNTIYF.

V and J are TRBV27 and TRBJ2-4; no clear D. Germline CDR1 reads MNHEY; CDR2 reads SMNVEV (reference sequence). The CDR3 loop spans 16 amino acids. Trimming left V 4 bases short and J 1 base short, with 14 bases between. CDR3 protein: CASSSTRTEAKNIQYF. CDR3 DNA sequence: TGTGCCAGCAGTTCCACCCGAACAGAGGCCAAAAACATTCAGTACTTC.

CDR3 sequence reads: CASSAHSGANVLTF. DNA of the CDR3: TGTGCCAGCAGCGCCCACTCTGGGGCCAACGTCCTGACTTTC. The gene calls are TRBV3-1 (or the pseudogene TRBV3-2) and TRBJ2-6, with D unresolved. The germline V gene has CDR1 LGHDT and CDR2 YNNKEL (reference sequence). The CDR3 totals 14 residues. With 5 bases removed from V and 0 bases from J, the gap between germline ends came to 5 bases.

The chain employs TRBV4-3 and TRBJ1-2, with D perhaps matching TRBD1 (5 bases). Germline V gene data show CDR1 as LGHNA and CDR2 as YSLEER. Trimming removed 3 bases from V and 4 bases from J, with 15 bases in between. The CDR3 length is 15 residues. CDR3 bases: TGCGCCAGCAGCCAGAGGGACCGCCCCGTCTATGGCTACACCTTC. Translating gives CASSQRDRPVYGYTF.

The CDR3 coding sequence is TGTGCCAGCAGTTCTAGCACAGATACGCAGTATTTT. Translated, it gives CASSSSTDTQYF. This chain connects TRBV6-5 to TRBJ2-3; no clear D. This CDR3 has 12 amino acids. Germline V CDR1 and CDR2: MNHEY, SVGAGI. The V end was cut by 4 bases, the J end by 0 bases, with 2 bases between.

This clone was counted a few times. V usage is TRBV11-2 and J usage is TRBJ2-5; 12 nucleotides match TRBD2. This CDR3 has 15 residues. The V and J ends lost 4 bases and 4 bases, in that order; junction bases with no gene match: 4. The V gene's germline CDR1 is SGHAT and CDR2 FQNNGV. The CDR3 DNA reads as TGTGCCAGCAGCTCTAGCGGGGGGGCCTCAGAGACCCAGTACTTC. It translates to CASSSSGGASETQYF.